This T cell receptor (beta chain) was sequenced for a study of control samples from healthy donors and cancer patients. The J segment lost 5 bases and the V segment lost 8 bases, leaving 12 bases of the junction unmatched. In germline, CDR1 is ENHRY, CDR2 SYGVKD. This CDR3 comprises 14 residues. The repertoire was sequenced with immunoSEQ multiplex PCR; TCRdb's copy has only in-frame clones and lacks some. The sample holds about 140,000 clones, around 90% seen once. Sample: blood. This chain links TRBV10-3 with TRBJ2-7; the match to TRBD1 covers 7 bases. This TCR was recovered from a man aged 18 to 30 in good health. CDR3 DNA: TGTGCCATCGCCGACTTCGGACAGGTCAACGAGCAGTACTTC. Translation: CAIADFGQVNEQYF.